This TCR beta chain comes out of a study of neurological immune-mediated disorders. The study built unsorted libraries from 2 million PBMCs kept at -80 C. Study-wide results and limits: The greatest degree of TCR clonal expansion was observed in HTLV-1-associated myelopathy, with the lowest in multiple sclerosis, below that of healthy controls.

Ten or more counts support this clonotype. What it recognizes is unknown. The CDR3 length is 13 residues. V lost 1 base to trimming and J lost 2 bases, with 5 bases between them. Germline values: CDR1 SGHRS, CDR2 YFSETQ. 5'RACE generated cDNA with 10-nucleotide random UMIs. TCRdb re-derived calls from the 5' RACE reads in MiXCR, one entry per CDR3 protein. The sample yields about 79,000 distinct CDR3 sequences, 13% to 15% seen once. The receptor's source is a woman in her forties or fifties in good health. The sample comprised PBMCs. The chain has TRBV5-1 and TRBJ2-3, with D unresolved. Here the CDR3 reads CASSLLPTDTQYF. CDR3 coding DNA: TGCGCCAGCAGCTTGTTGCCCACAGATACGCAGTATTTT.